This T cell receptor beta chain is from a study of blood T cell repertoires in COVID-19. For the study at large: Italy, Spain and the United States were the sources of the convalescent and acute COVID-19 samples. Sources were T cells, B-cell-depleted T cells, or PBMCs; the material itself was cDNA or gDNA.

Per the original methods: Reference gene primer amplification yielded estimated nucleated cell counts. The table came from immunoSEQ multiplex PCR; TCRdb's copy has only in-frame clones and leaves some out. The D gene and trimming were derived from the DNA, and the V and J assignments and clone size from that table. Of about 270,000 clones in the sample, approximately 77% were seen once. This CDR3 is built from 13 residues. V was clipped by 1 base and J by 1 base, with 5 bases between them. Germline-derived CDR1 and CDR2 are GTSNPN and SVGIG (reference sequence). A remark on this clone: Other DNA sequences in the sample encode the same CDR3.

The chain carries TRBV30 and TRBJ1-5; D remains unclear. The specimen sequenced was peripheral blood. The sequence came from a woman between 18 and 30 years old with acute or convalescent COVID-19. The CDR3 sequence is CAWSALSNQPQHF. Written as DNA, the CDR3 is TGTGCCTGGAGTGCATTGAGCAATCAGCCCCAGCATTTT.